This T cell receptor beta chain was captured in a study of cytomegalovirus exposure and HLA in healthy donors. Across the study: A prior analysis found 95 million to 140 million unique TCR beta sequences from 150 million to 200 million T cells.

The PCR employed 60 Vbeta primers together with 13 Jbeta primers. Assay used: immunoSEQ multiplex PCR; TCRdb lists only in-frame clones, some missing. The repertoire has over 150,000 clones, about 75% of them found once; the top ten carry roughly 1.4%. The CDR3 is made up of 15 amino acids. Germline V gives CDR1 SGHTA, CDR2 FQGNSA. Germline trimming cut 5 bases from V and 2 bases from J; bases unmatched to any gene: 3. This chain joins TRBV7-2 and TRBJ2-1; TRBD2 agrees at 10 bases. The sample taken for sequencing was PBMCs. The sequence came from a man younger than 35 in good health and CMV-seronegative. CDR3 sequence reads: CASSLTSGAYNEQFF. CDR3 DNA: TGTGCCAGCAGCCTAACTAGCGGGGCCTACAATGAGCAGTTCTTC.